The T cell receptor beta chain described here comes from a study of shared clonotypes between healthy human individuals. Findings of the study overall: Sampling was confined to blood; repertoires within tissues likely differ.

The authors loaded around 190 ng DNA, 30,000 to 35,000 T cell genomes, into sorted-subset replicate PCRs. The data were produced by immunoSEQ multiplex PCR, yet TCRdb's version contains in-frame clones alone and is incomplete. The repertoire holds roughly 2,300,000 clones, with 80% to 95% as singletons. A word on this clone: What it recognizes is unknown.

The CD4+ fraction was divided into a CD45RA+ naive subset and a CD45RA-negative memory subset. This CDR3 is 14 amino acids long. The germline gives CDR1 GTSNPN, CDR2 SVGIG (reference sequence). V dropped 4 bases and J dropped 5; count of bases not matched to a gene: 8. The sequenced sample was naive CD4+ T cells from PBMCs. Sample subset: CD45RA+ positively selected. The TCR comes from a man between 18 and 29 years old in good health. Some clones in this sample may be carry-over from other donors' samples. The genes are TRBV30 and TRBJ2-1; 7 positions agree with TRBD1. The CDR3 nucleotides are TGTGCCTGGACCAAGGACAGGATCGACAATGAGCAGTTCTTC. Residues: CAWTKDRIDNEQFF.